Given below is one T cell receptor (beta chain) in context. The record originates from a study of blood T cell repertoires in COVID-19. The wider study: Acute and convalescent COVID-19 samples came from the United States, Italy and Spain. Sources were T cells, B-cell-depleted T cells, or PBMCs; the material itself was cDNA or gDNA.

This CDR3 region has 13 residues. With 6 bases removed from V and 6 bases from J, the gap between germline ends came to 14 bases. The germline CDR1 and CDR2 sequences are MNHEY and SVGAGI. The authors' processing: For nucleated cells, counts were estimated from reference gene primer amplification. Libraries were prepared by immunoSEQ multiplex PCR; TCRdb keeps only in-frame clonotypes and omits some of them. V and J calls and clone size are copied from that table; D and trimming were computed from the DNA. The sample shows approximately 45,000 clones, more than 70% of them seen only once. Sequencing was performed on peripheral blood. This TCR was sampled from a human donor in a cohort sampled during active COVID-19. V usage is TRBV6-5 and J usage is TRBJ1-1, with D hard to call. CDR3 sequence (DNA): TGTGCCAGCAGCCCCAGGTGGGGAGCTGAAGCTTTCTTT. This codes for CASSPRWGAEAFF.